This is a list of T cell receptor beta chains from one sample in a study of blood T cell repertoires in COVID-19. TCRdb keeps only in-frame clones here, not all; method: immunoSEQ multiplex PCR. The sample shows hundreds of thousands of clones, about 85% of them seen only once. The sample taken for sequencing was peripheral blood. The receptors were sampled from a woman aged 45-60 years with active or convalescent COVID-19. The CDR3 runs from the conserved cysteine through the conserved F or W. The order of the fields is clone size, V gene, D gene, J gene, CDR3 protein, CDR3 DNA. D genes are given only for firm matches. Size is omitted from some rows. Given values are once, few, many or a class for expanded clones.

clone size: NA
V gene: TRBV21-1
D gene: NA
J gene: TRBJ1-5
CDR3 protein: CASSGGTQPQHF
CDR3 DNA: TGTGCCAGCAGCGGAGGGACTCAGCCCCAGCATTTT

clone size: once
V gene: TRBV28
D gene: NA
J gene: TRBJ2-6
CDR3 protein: CASTRSGANVLTF
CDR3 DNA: TGTGCCAGCACGCGGTCTGGGGCCAACGTCCTGACTTTC

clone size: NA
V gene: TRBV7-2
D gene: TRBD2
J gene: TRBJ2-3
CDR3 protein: CASSFLAGTSTDTQYF
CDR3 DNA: TGTGCCAGCAGCTTTTTAGCGGGAACTAGCACAGATACGCAGTATTTT

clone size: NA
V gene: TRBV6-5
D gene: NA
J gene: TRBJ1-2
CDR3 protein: CASRATGAYYGYTF
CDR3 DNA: TGTGCCAGCAGGGCGACAGGCGCCTACTATGGCTACACCTTC

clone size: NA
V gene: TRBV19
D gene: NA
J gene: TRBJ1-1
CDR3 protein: CASSFTRQSLNTEAFF
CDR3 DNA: TGTGCCAGTAGTTTCACAAGACAGAGTTTGAACACTGAAGCTTTCTTT

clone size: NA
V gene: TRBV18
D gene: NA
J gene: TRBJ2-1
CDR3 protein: CASSAGRNNEQFF
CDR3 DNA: TGTGCCAGCTCCGCGGGACGCAACAATGAGCAGTTCTTC

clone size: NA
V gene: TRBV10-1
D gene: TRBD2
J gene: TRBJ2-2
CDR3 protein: CASSPGLAGVENTGELFF
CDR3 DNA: TGCGCCAGCAGCCCGGGACTAGCGGGAGTAGAGAACACCGGGGAGCTGTTTTTT

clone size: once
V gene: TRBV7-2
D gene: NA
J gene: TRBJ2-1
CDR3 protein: CASSSRVGSTYNEQFF
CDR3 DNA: TGTGCCAGCAGCTCCCGTGTGGGGAGCACTTACAATGAGCAGTTCTTC

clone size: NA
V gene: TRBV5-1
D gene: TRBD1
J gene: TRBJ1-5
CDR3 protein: CASSPGQGANQPQHF
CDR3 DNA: TGCGCCAGCAGCCCCGGACAGGGGGCGAATCAGCCCCAGCATTTT

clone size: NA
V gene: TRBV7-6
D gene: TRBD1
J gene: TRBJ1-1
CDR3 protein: CASSLGSGGRSTEAFF
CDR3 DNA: TGTGCCAGCAGCTTAGGGTCAGGGGGTAGGAGCACTGAAGCTTTCTTT

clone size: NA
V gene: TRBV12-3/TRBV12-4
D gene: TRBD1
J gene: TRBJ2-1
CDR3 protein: CASSSGGNEQFF
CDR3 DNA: TGTGCCAGCAGCTCAGGGGGCAATGAGCAGTTCTTC

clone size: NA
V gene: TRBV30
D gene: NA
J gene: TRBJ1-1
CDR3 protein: CAWLLQGEAFF
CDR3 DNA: TGTGCCTGGTTGCTACAGGGTGAAGCTTTCTTT

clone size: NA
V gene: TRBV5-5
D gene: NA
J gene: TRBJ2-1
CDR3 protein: CASSWGWREGYNEQFF
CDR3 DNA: TGTGCCAGCAGCTGGGGATGGCGGGAAGGGTACAATGAGCAGTTCTTC

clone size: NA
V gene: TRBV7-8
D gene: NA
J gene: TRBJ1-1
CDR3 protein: CASSDWDIKNTEAFF
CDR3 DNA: TGTGCCAGCAGCGATTGGGACATAAAGAACACTGAAGCTTTCTTT

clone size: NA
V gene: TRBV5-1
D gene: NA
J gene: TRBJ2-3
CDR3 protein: CASSGEADTQYF
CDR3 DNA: TGCGCCAGCAGCGGTGAGGCAGATACGCAGTATTTT

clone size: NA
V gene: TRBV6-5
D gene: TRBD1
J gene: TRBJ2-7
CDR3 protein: CASSPDRGYEQYF
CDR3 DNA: TGTGCCAGCAGTCCGGACAGGGGCTACGAGCAGTACTTC

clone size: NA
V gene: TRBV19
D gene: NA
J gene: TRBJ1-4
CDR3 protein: CATSSQPLAEKLFF
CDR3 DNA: TGTGCCACCTCAAGCCAGCCCTTAGCGGAAAAACTGTTTTTT

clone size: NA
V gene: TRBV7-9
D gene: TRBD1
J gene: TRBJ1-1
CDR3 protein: CASSLATGDNTEAFF
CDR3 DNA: TGTGCCAGCAGCTTAGCGACAGGGGACAACACTGAAGCTTTCTTT

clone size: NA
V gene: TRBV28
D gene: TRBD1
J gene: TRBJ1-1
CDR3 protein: CASSTTGTALTEAFF
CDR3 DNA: TGTGCCAGCAGTACAACCGGGACAGCCCTCACTGAAGCTTTCTTT

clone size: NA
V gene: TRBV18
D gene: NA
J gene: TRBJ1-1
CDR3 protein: CASSITGPNTEAFF
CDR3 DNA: TGTGCCAGCTCCATCACAGGGCCGAACACTGAAGCTTTCTTT

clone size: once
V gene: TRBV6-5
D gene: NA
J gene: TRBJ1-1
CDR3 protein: CASSSVGRDTEAFF
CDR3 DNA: TGTGCCAGCAGCTCCGTGGGGAGGGACACTGAAGCTTTCTTT

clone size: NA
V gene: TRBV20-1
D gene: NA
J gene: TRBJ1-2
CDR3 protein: CSASVANYGYTF
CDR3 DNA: TGCAGTGCTAGTGTCGCTAACTATGGCTACACCTTC

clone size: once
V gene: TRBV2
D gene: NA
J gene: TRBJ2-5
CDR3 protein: CASSPLGWEVQETQYF
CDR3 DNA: TGTGCCAGCAGCCCCTTGGGGTGGGAGGTTCAAGAGACCCAGTACTTC

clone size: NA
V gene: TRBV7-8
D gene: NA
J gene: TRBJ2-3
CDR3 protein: CASSLGPGEPNDQYF
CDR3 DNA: TGTGCCAGCAGCTTAGGGCCGGGGGAACCCAATGATCAGTATTTT

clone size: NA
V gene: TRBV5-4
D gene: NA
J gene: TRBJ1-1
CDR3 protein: CASSSGRGGFDTEAFF
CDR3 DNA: TGTGCCAGCAGCAGCGGCAGGGGAGGGTTTGACACTGAAGCTTTCTTT

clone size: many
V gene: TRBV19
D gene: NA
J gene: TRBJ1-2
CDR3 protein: CASSMGGTVSNYGYTF
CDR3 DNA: TGTGCCAGTAGTATGGGAGGGACCGTTTCGAACTATGGCTACACCTTC

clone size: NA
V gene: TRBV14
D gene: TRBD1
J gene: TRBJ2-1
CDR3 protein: CASSRRPGQLSYNEQFF
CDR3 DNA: TGTGCCAGCAGCCGGCGGCCGGGACAGCTCTCCTACAATGAGCAGTTCTTC

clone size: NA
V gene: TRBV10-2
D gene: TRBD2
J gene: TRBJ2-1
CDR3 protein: CASSDDGLARNEQFF
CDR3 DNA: TGCGCCAGCAGTGACGATGGACTAGCTCGGAATGAGCAGTTCTTC

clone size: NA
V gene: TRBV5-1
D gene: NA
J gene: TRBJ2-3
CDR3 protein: CASSWGRDSEGYTQYF
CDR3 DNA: TGCGCCAGCAGCTGGGGCCGGGACTCCGAAGGGTATACGCAGTATTTT

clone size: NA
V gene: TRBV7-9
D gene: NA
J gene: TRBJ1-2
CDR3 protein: CASSSDGGYGYTF
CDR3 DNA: TGTGCCAGCAGCTCCGATGGAGGCTATGGCTACACCTTC

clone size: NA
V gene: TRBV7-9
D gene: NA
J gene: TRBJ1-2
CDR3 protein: CASSLESRVLYGYTF
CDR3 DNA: TGTGCCAGCAGCTTAGAGTCCAGGGTTTTGTATGGCTACACCTTC

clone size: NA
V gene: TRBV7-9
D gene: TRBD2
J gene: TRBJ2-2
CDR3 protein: CASSLLSLAGGRGTGELFF
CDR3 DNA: TGTGCCAGCAGCTTACTGTCCCTAGCGGGAGGAAGAGGCACCGGGGAGCTGTTTTTT

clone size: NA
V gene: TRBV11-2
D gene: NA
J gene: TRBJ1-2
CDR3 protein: CASSVITGNYNYGYTF
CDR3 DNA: TGTGCCAGCAGCGTAATTACCGGGAACTATAACTATGGCTACACCTTC

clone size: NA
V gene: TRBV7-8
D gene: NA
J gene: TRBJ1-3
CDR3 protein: CASSPASRSGTIYF
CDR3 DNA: TGTGCCAGCAGCCCCGCCTCGAGATCGGGCACCATATATTTT

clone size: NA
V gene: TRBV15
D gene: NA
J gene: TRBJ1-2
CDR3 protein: CATSREAGENGYTF
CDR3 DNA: TGTGCCACCAGCAGAGAGGCAGGGGAGAATGGCTACACCTTC

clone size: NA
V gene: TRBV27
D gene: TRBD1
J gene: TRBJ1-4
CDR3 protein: CASSFSGTGPEKLFF
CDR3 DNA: TGTGCCAGCAGTTTCTCCGGGACAGGACCTGAAAAACTGTTTTTT

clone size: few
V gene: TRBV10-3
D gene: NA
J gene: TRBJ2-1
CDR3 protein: CAIRVATGSYNEQFF
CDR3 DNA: TGTGCCATCAGGGTAGCTACAGGCTCCTACAATGAGCAGTTCTTC

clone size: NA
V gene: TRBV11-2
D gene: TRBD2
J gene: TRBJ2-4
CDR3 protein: CASSRTSGRGNIQYF
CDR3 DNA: TGTGCCAGCAGCCGGACTAGCGGGAGAGGAAACATTCAGTACTTC

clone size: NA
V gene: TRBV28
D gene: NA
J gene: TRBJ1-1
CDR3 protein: CASSSRLGAGNTEAFF
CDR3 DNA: TGTGCCAGCAGTTCTCGACTGGGGGCGGGGAACACTGAAGCTTTCTTT

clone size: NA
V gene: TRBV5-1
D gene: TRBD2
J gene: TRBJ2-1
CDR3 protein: CASSATSGRGNEQFF
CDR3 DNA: TGCGCCAGCAGCGCAACTAGCGGGAGAGGCAATGAGCAGTTCTTC

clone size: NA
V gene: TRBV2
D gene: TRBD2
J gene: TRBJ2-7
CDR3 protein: CASIPGASGAPYEQYF
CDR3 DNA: TGTGCCAGCATCCCGGGGGCTAGCGGGGCCCCCTACGAGCAGTACTTC

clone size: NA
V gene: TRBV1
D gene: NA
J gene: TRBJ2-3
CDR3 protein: CTSVKREITDTQYF
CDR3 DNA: TGCACCAGCGTCAAGCGGGAGATCACAGATACGCAGTATTTT

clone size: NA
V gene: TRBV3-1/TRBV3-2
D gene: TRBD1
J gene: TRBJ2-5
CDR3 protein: CASSQAGTGVETQYF
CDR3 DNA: TGTGCCAGCAGCCAAGCCGGGACAGGGGTGGAGACCCAGTACTTC

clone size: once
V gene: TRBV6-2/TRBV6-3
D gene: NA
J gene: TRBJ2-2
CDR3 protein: CASSSLAETNTGELFF
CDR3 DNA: TGTGCCAGCAGTTCCCTGGCGGAGACGAACACCGGGGAGCTGTTTTTT

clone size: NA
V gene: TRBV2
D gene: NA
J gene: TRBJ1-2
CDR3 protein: CASSRGQAVYGYTF
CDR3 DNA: TGTGCCAGCAGTAGGGGACAAGCGGTCTATGGCTACACCTTC

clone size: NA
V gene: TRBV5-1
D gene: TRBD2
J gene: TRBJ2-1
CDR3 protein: CASSSGLAVPNNEQFF
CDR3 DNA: TGCGCCAGCAGCTCGGGACTAGCGGTCCCTAACAATGAGCAGTTCTTC

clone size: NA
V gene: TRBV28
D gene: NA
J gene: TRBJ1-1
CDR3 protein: CASRTELNTEAFF
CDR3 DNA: TGTGCCAGCAGAACCGAGCTGAACACTGAAGCTTTCTTT

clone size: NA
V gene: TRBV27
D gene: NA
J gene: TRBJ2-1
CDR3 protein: CASSLSIASGQFF
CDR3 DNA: TGTGCCAGCAGTTTATCTATAGCAAGTGGGCAGTTCTTC

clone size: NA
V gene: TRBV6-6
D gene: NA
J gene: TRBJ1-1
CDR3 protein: CASSSPNTEAFF
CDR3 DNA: TGTGCCAGCAGTTCCCCAAACACTGAAGCTTTCTTT

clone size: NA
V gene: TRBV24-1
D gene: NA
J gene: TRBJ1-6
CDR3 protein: CATSDAVSNSPLHF
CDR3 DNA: TGTGCCACCAGTGATGCAGTTTCTAATTCACCCCTCCACTTT